This T cell receptor beta chain derives from a study of OX40 agonist ivuxolimab in advanced cancers. Study at large: Two patients with cutaneous melanoma and one with hepatocellular carcinoma, three in total, showed partial responses.

Blood was sampled at baseline, cycle 4 day 1, and cycle 7 day 1. This table comes from immunoSEQ multiplex PCR, and its TCRdb copy is limited to in-frame clones, with some not included. The table has about 21,000 clones, more than 70% seen once. As for this clone: As yet, its antigen is unknown.

Findings and limits, study-wide: Relative to CD4+ cells, CD8+ T cells on average had more expanded clones. Dose levels from 0.1 to 3.0 mg/kg saw CD4+ and CD8+ blood T cells expand clonally by week 6.

Trimming took 5 bases from V and 2 from J, leaving 8 bases between them. Germline CDR1 reads SGDLS; CDR2 reads YYNGEE. The CDR3 is made up of 13 amino acids. The sequencing here drew on CD4+ or CD8+ T cells sorted from blood, taken in a trial of the OX40 agonist ivuxolimab. The chain couples TRBV9 to TRBJ1-5; D gene ambiguous. The receptor comes from an adult with an advanced solid tumor such as melanoma, head and neck, liver or kidney cancer. DNA for the CDR3: TGTGCCAGCAGTGGGCAGGGCAATCAGCCCCAGCATTTT. It is translated as CASSGQGNQPQHF.